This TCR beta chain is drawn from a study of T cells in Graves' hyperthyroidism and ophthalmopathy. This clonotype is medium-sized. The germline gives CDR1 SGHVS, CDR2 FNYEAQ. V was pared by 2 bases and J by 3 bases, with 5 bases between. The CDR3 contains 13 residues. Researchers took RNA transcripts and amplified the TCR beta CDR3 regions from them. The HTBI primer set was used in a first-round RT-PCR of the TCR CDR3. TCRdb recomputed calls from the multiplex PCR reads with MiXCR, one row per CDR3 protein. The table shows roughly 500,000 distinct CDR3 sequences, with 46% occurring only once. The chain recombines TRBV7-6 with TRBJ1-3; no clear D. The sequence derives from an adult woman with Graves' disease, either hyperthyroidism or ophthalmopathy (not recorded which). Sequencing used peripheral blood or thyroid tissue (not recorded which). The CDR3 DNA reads TGTGCCAGCAGCTTAAATTTTGGAAACACCATATATTTT. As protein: CASSLNFGNTIYF.